This T cell receptor beta chain was retrieved from a study of blood T cell repertoires in COVID-19. Turning to the study itself: Samples of COVID-19 (acute and convalescent) were obtained from the United States, Italy and Spain. PBMCs, B-cell-depleted T cells, or T cells provided the cDNA or gDNA that made up the material.

CDR3 length: 15 amino acids. Germline loops: CDR1 MNHEY, CDR2 SVGAGI. V lost 0 bases and J lost 4; bases outside the gene matches: 2. The authors' processing: Scientists estimated how many nucleated cells there were by amplifying reference gene primers. Sequencing used immunoSEQ multiplex PCR; TCRdb keeps in-frame clones, though not all of them. V and J calls and clone size are copied from that table; D and trimming were computed from the DNA. The sample carries some 180,000 clones, 85% recorded once. The sequenced material came from peripheral blood. This sequence originates from a woman in her fifties or sixties with acute or convalescent COVID-19. V and J are TRBV6-5 and TRBJ2-5; 10 nucleotides line up with TRBD1. CDR3 in DNA: TGTGCCAGCAGTTACTCCCGGACAGGGGGAGAGACCCAGTACTTC. Amino acids: CASSYSRTGGETQYF.